One and the same sample provided the 28 T cell receptor beta chains below, sequenced in a study of response to subunit inactivated influenza vaccine. TCRdb itself ran the RT-PCR reads through MiXCR, one entry per CDR3 protein. The sample includes 450,000 to 600,000 distinct CDR3 sequences, about 7.6% of them seen just once. The sequencing here drew on PBMCs from blood, taken 23 to 25 months after vaccination. Receptor source: a man between 50 and 69 years old who received an inactivated influenza vaccine.

The table lists this clonotype with a few counts. The CDR3 nucleotides read TGTGCCAGCAGTCTTGGACTAGCGGGAGGGCCCGGCGAGCAGTACTTC. Residues: CASSLGLAGGPGEQYF. V and J are TRBV6-2 or TRBV6-3 and TRBJ2-7, with 15 bases matching TRBD2. The CDR3 is made up of 16 amino acids. The V segment lost 5 bases and the J segment 6 bases; nucleotides outside the gene matches: 8. The germline CDR1 and CDR2 sequences are MNHEY and SVGEGT.

This clonotype showed up many times. J is TRBJ2-1 and V is TRBV12-3 or TRBV12-4; D call uncertain. The V end was cut by 1 base, the J end by 8 bases, with 0 bases between. The CDR3 spans 10 residues. The CDR3 bases are TGTGCCAGCAGTTTAGATGAGCAGTTCTTC. Amino acids: CASSLDEQFF.

This clonotype was found a few times. The CDR3 DNA follows: TGTGCCAGCAGCTTGGCAGGGTTCGAGCAGTACTTC. It codes for CASSLAGFEQYF. This chain joins TRBV5-6 and TRBJ2-7; D may be TRBD1 (5 bases). Germline assignment: CDR1 SGHDT and CDR2 YYEEEE. V lost 0 bases, J lost 6 bases, and 7 bases lay in between. CDR3 length: 12 residues.

This clonotype was counted at least ten times. The gene calls are TRBV6-1 and TRBJ2-1; 11 nucleotides align to TRBD2. The CDR3 has 17 residues. V lost 5 bases and J lost 3; bases outside the gene matches: 9. CDR1 MNHNS and CDR2 SASEGT come from the germline V gene. The DNA of the CDR3 is TGTGCCAGCAGTCCAGCGGCTAGCGGGAGGCACTACAATGAGCAGTTCTTC. This codes for CASSPAASGRHYNEQFF.

This clonotype was found many times. J is TRBJ1-1 and V is TRBV7-9; 8 nucleotides align to TRBD1. Germline V gene data show CDR1 as SEHNR and CDR2 as FQNEAQ (reference sequence). The V gene end was trimmed by 1 base and the J gene end by 4 bases; junction bases not matched to a gene: 5. The CDR3 extends over 15 amino acids. CDR3 residues: CASSLEAGGGTEAFF. CDR3 in DNA: TGTGCCAGCAGCTTAGAGGCAGGGGGCGGCACTGAAGCTTTCTTT. Together with reference TRBV7-9 and TRBJ1-1, the CDR3 gives the full variable domain: DTGVSQNPRHKITKRGQNVTFRCDPISEHNRLYWYRQTLGQGPEFLTYFQNEAQLEKSRLLSDRFSAERPKGSFSTLEIQRTEQGDSAMYLCASSLEAGGGTEAFFGQGTRLTVV.

This clonotype was picked up a small number of times. This rearrangement joins TRBV10-3 to TRBJ2-3, with a possible D match to TRBD2 (5 bases). The CDR3 length is 14 residues. The germline gives CDR1 ENHRY, CDR2 SYGVKD. V lost 3 bases and J lost 5, with 12 bases in between. The chain's CDR3 is CAISEANREDTQYF. The CDR3 DNA reads TGTGCCATCAGTGAAGCAAACCGGGAAGATACGCAGTATTTT.

This clonotype was seen only a few times. The chain employs TRBV9 and TRBJ2-2, with 7 bases that match TRBD2. Trimming took 1 base from V and 2 from J; bases not matched to a gene: 2. Germline loops: CDR1 SGDLS, CDR2 YYNGEE. The CDR3 extends over 15 amino acids. CDR3 residues: CASSVSGGNTGELFF. The CDR3 DNA reads as TGTGCCAGCAGCGTATCGGGGGGAAACACCGGGGAGCTGTTTTTT. The complete variable domain, with remaining parts taken from reference TRBV9 and TRBJ2-2, reads DSGVTQTPKHLITATGQRVTLRCSPRSGDLSVYWYQQSLDQGLQFLIQYYNGEERAKGNILERFSAQQFPDLHSELNLSSLELGDSALYFCASSVSGGNTGELFFGEGSRLTVL.

The chain joins TRBV5-1 to TRBJ2-3; the match to TRBD1 covers 10 bases. The CDR3 contains 16 residues. J was trimmed by 3 bases and V by 0 bases; bases with no gene match: 4. The germline CDR1 and CDR2 sequences are SGHRS and YFSETQ. The CDR3 DNA follows: TGCGCCAGCAGCTTGGCAGACAGGGGGCGGACAGATACGCAGTATTTT. Translated, it gives CASSLADRGRTDTQYF. Based on the CDR3 plus reference TRBV5-1 and TRBJ2-3, the full variable domain is KAGVTQTPRYLIKTRGQQVTLSCSPISGHRSVSWYQQTPGQGLQFLFEYFSETQRNKGNFPGRFSGRQFSNSRSEMNVSTLELGDSALYLCASSLADRGRTDTQYFGPGTRLTVL.

The J gene is TRBJ1-2, the V gene TRBV20-1; the D gene is possibly TRBD1 (6 bases). The CDR3 is 13 amino acids. Trimming shortened V by 5 bases and J by 6 bases, and 16 bases separated the two germline ends. Germline assignment: CDR1 DFQATT and CDR2 SNEGSKA (reference sequence). Written as DNA, the CDR3 is TGCAGTGCTCATAACAGGGTTATGCATGGCTACACCTTC. Encoded protein: CSAHNRVMHGYTF.

This chain joins TRBV2 and TRBJ2-4; 7 nucleotides line up with TRBD1. CDR1 and CDR2 from the germline V gene are SNHLY and FYNNEI. The CDR3 length is 15 residues. After removal of 1 base from V and 9 bases from J, the junction contained 9 bases not matched to a gene. CDR3 sequence reads: CASSEDLTGPGIQYF. The CDR3 DNA sequence: TGTGCCAGCAGTGAAGACTTGACAGGGCCGGGCATTCAGTACTTC.

In this sample, this clonotype turned up many times. This CDR3 reads CASSQSANEQFF. CDR3 DNA: TGTGCCAGCAGCCAGTCTGCCAATGAGCAGTTCTTC. V usage is TRBV14 and J usage is TRBJ2-1; the D is unclear. Trimming took off 3 bases at V and 6 bases at J, with 6 bases between the two ends. Germline-derived CDR1 and CDR2 are SGHDN and FVKESK. This CDR3 region has 12 residues.

The gene calls are TRBV27 and TRBJ2-3, with D possibly being TRBD2 (5 bases). The germline V gene has CDR1 MNHEY and CDR2 SMNVEV (reference sequence). Trimming cost V 0 bases and J 3 bases, with 10 bases left between them. This CDR3 is built from 15 residues. The CDR3 bases are TGTGCCAGCAGTTTATCGTACGGCGGGACAGATACGCAGTATTTT. Amino acid sequence: CASSLSYGGTDTQYF.

The V gene is TRBV10-3, the J gene TRBJ1-5; TRBD1 matches at 7 bases. CDR1 is ENHRY, CDR2 SYGVKD, per germline. This CDR3 contains 14 residues. V was clipped by 3 bases and J by 6 bases; unmatched bases: 5. The CDR3 is CAISDARGFQPQHF. In DNA, the CDR3 is TGTGCCATCAGTGATGCCAGGGGGTTTCAGCCCCAGCATTTT.

This clonotype has more than one count but fewer than ten. The J gene is TRBJ1-1, the V gene TRBV3-1, with a weak D call TRBD1 (5 bases). The V and J ends lost 5 bases and 3 bases respectively, with 16 bases between them. The germline V gene has CDR1 LGHDT and CDR2 YNNKEL (reference sequence). The CDR3 sequence is 15 residues long. CDR3 nucleotides: TGTGCCAGCAGCAGAAGTACAAGGGACCACACTGAAGCTTTCTTT. Encoded protein: CASSRSTRDHTEAFF.

This chain joins TRBV9 and TRBJ2-5; 8 bases are shared with TRBD2. V lost 3 bases and J lost 0; bases outside the gene matches: 4. CDR3 length: 15 residues. From germline, CDR1 is SGDLS and CDR2 YYNGEE. The CDR3: CASSAGLANQETQYF. The CDR3 coding sequence is TGTGCCAGCAGCGCCGGACTAGCTAACCAAGAGACCCAGTACTTC.

The chain is built from TRBV7-2 and TRBJ2-7; D is unresolved. Germline V gene lookup returns CDR1 SGHTA and CDR2 FQGNSA. The CDR3 runs 17 residues. V lost 5 bases and J lost 5, with 25 bases in between. CDR3 amino acids: CASSPRNFGFFSHEQYF. DNA for the CDR3: TGTGCCAGCAGCCCTCGAAACTTTGGCTTCTTTTCCCACGAGCAGTACTTC.

This clonotype has ten or more counts. The CDR3 region is CSASQTGTGAEKLFF. Written as DNA, the CDR3 is TGCAGTGCTTCTCAGACCGGGACAGGGGCGGAAAAACTGTTTTTT. The V gene is TRBV20-1, the J gene TRBJ1-4; 10 bases agree with TRBD1. Trimming took 5 bases from V and 8 from J; bases not matched to a gene: 11. CDR1 is DFQATT, CDR2 SNEGSKA, per germline (reference sequence). The CDR3 runs 15 residues.

The chain recombines TRBV10-3 with TRBJ1-1; D is ambiguous. CDR3 size: 12 residues. V lost 8 bases and J 3 bases, leaving 10 bases between the germline ends. The V gene's germline CDR1 is ENHRY and CDR2 SYGVKD. The chain's CDR3 is CAIAGRDTEAFF. The CDR3 nucleotides read TGTGCCATCGCGGGCCGGGACACTGAAGCTTTCTTT.

At least ten counts were recorded for this clonotype. The CDR3 loop is CASSLWGQGGGYTF. CDR3 DNA sequence: TGTGCCAGCAGTTTATGGGGACAGGGGGGGGGCTACACCTTC. This chain joins TRBV28 and TRBJ1-2; 11 nucleotides line up with TRBD1. Germline assignment: CDR1 MDHEN and CDR2 SYDVKM. The J segment lost 8 bases and the V segment lost 0 bases, leaving 2 bases of the junction unmatched. The CDR3 runs to 14 residues.

The V gene is TRBV20-1, the J gene TRBJ2-1; D perhaps matches TRBD2 (6 bases). Germline CDR1 is DFQATT and CDR2 is SNEGSKA (reference sequence). V was cut by 1 base and J by 4 bases, with 14 bases left in between. This CDR3 comprises 15 residues. The CDR3 region is CSARALGGAYNEQFF. As DNA, the CDR3 is TGCAGTGCTAGAGCTCTCGGGGGAGCTTACAATGAGCAGTTCTTC.

The J gene is TRBJ2-4, the V gene TRBV3-1; tentative D call: TRBD1 (5 bases). Between the trimmed V and J ends, which lost 0 bases and 6 bases, there was a span of 12 bases. The germline V gene encodes CDR1 LGHDT and CDR2 YNNKEL (reference sequence). This CDR3 is built from 15 residues. CDR3 sequence: CASSQDVQQGNIQYF. CDR3 coding DNA: TGTGCCAGCAGCCAAGATGTCCAGCAGGGAAACATTCAGTACTTC.

CDR3 sequence (DNA): TGCGCCAGCAGCCCTTCTAGCGGGGGGGAGACTCCTCGCACAGATACGCAGTATTTT. This translates into CASSPSSGGETPRTDTQYF. This sequence joins TRBV4-3 and TRBJ2-3; 12 bases line up with TRBD2. CDR1 LGHNA and CDR2 YSLEER come from the germline V gene. The junction had 12 bases not matched to a gene; V was cut back by 4 bases and J by 1 base. The CDR3 spans 19 residues.

Ten or more counts support this clonotype. The chain employs TRBV29-1 and TRBJ2-7; D not resolved. The CDR3 is 12 amino acids. V dropped 5 bases and J dropped 0 bases, with 8 bases sitting between them. Germline-derived CDR1 and CDR2 are SQVTM and ANQGSEA. CDR3: CSVSGFSYEQYF. In DNA, the CDR3 is TGCAGCGTTTCCGGGTTCTCCTACGAGCAGTACTTC.

This clonotype was detected many times. The chain is built from TRBV29-1 and TRBJ2-1; the match to TRBD2 covers 7 bases. V was clipped by 7 bases and J by 10 bases; unmatched bases: 13. The CDR3 length is 13 residues. Germline V lookup: CDR1 SQVTM, CDR2 ANQGSEA. CDR3: CSAAGVGVREQFF. In DNA form, the CDR3 reads TGCAGCGCCGCGGGGGTGGGAGTAAGGGAGCAGTTCTTC.

This clonotype was recorded at least ten times. The chain is built from TRBV5-1 and TRBJ1-1, with D perhaps matching TRBD1 (5 bases). This CDR3 spans 14 amino acids. Germline assignment: CDR1 SGHRS and CDR2 YFSETQ. V lost 8 bases, J lost 1 base, and 15 bases lay in between. Written as DNA, the CDR3 is TGCGCCAGTCATGCCGGGACGCCGAACACTGAAGCTTTCTTT. Encoded protein: CASHAGTPNTEAFF.

This clonotype occurred a few times. The J gene is TRBJ2-3, the V gene TRBV24-1; weak D call: TRBD2 (5 bases). Germline V lookup: CDR1 KGHDR, CDR2 SFDVKD. The CDR3 spans 13 residues. Deletions cut 1 base from V and 5 bases from J, with 6 bases between. The DNA of the CDR3 is TGTGCCACCAGTGATTTCGGGGAAGATACGCAGTATTTT. This encodes CATSDFGEDTQYF.

This clonotype has a handful of counts. V gene TRBV10-3 combines with J gene TRBJ2-3; TRBD2 agrees at 11 bases. Looked up from germline, CDR1 is ENHRY and CDR2 is SYGVKD. The CDR3 is 17 amino acids. V was clipped by 8 bases and J by 1 base; unmatched bases: 11. DNA for the CDR3: TGTGCCATCGCTAGGTTCCTTAGCGGGAGGGGCACAGATACGCAGTATTTT. Protein product: CAIARFLSGRGTDTQYF.

This clonotype appeared a few times. The rearrangement uses TRBV10-3 and TRBJ2-1, with a tentative D call TRBD2 (6 bases). V was pared by 6 bases and J by 7 bases, with 16 bases between. Germline V lookup: CDR1 ENHRY, CDR2 SYGVKD. The CDR3 contains 14 residues. CDR3 amino acids: CAISGTPGGNEQFF. The DNA of the CDR3 is TGTGCCATCAGCGGGACTCCTGGAGGAAATGAGCAGTTCTTC.